These 16 T cell receptor beta chains were sequenced from one sample in a study of shared clonotypes between healthy human individuals. Using immunoSEQ multiplex PCR, the repertoire was profiled, and TCRdb retains in-frame clones only, with some absent. The repertoire holds about 2 million clones, approximately 95% seen once, with 0.95% to 1.5% in the top ten. Selected positively for CCR7 and CD45RO-negative, naive CD8 cells excluded terminally differentiated effector memory CD45RA+ cells. The sample was naive CD8+ T cells sorted from blood. The origin of the receptors is a man between 18 and 29 years old in good health.

This clone was recorded once. At the DNA level, this CDR3 is encoded by other sequences in the same sample as well. The V call is TRBV6-5, the J call TRBJ2-1, with D hard to call. Germline CDR1 is MNHEY and CDR2 is SVGAGI. The germline V and J ends were trimmed by 3 bases and 7 bases, with 7 bases remaining between them. The CDR3 consists of 12 residues. Here the CDR3 reads CASSYGGNEQFF. The CDR3 nucleotides read TGTGCCAGCAGTTATGGTGGGAATGAGCAGTTCTTC.

The genes are TRBV10-2 and TRBJ2-1; 9 bases map to TRBD2. CDR3 length: 13 residues. V dropped 7 bases and J dropped 2; count of bases not matched to a gene: 0. Per the germline V gene, CDR1 is WSHSY and CDR2 is SAAADI. The CDR3 sequence is CASIAGAYNEQFF. DNA of the CDR3: TGCGCCAGCATAGCGGGGGCCTACAATGAGCAGTTCTTC.

This chain uses TRBV19 with TRBJ2-5; D remains ambiguous. V lost 5 bases to trimming and J lost 5 bases, with 12 bases between them. The CDR3 length is 13 residues. Germline values: CDR1 LNHDA, CDR2 SQIVND (reference sequence). CDR3 amino acids: CASSDDFGETQYF. The CDR3 DNA is TGTGCCAGTAGTGACGATTTCGGTGAGACCCAGTACTTC. The full variable domain, in which reference TRBV19 and TRBJ2-5 provide the parts outside the CDR3, is DGGITQSPKYLFRKEGQNVTLSCEQNLNHDAMYWYRQDPGQGLRLIYYSQIVNDFQKGDIAEGYSVSREKKESFPLTVTSAQKNPTAFYLCASSDDFGETQYFGPGTRLLVL.

The rearrangement links TRBV7-6 to TRBJ2-7; D is uncertain. Germline V CDR1 and CDR2: SGHVS, FNYEAQ. V lost 1 base and J 1 base, leaving 8 bases between the germline ends. The CDR3 runs 14 residues. The CDR3 region has the DNA TGTGCCAGCAGCTTAGTCCTAGAGTCCTACGAGCAGTACTTC. It translates to CASSLVLESYEQYF.

The rearrangement joins TRBV9 to TRBJ2-7; a possible D gene is TRBD1 (6 bases). Germline CDR1 reads SGDLS; CDR2 reads YYNGEE. V was trimmed by 2 bases and J by 6 bases, leaving 24 bases between them. The CDR3 has 17 amino acids. This CDR3 reads CASSVGPGTQQSSEQYF. The CDR3 nucleotides read TGTGCCAGCAGCGTTGGACCCGGGACACAACAGTCTTCCGAGCAGTACTTC.

The chain combines TRBV27 with TRBJ1-2; D is uncertain. The V gene lost 5 bases and the J gene lost 2 bases, with 12 bases spanning the gap. The CDR3 has 14 amino acids. Germline V gene sequence: CDR1 MNHEY, CDR2 SMNVEV (reference sequence). This CDR3 reads CASSPSSGNYGYTF. The CDR3 DNA sequence: TGTGCCAGCAGTCCTAGTAGCGGAAACTATGGCTACACCTTC.

To note about this clone: Other DNA variants within this sample encode the same CDR3. The V call is TRBV30, the J call TRBJ1-1; possibly TRBD1 for D (6 bases). The germline gives CDR1 GTSNPN, CDR2 SVGIG (reference sequence). CDR3 length: 13 amino acids. The V and J ends lost 2 bases and 4 bases respectively, with 11 bases between them. Here the CDR3 reads CAWSTGGGTEAFF. Written as DNA, the CDR3 is TGTGCCTGGAGTACGGGGGGCGGCACTGAAGCTTTCTTT.

This clone was seen just once. J is TRBJ2-5 and V is TRBV6-5; TRBD2 matches at 13 bases. Germline V gene sequence: CDR1 MNHEY, CDR2 SVGAGI. The CDR3 runs 14 residues. The junction had 0 bases not matched to a gene; V was cut back by 6 bases and J by 2 bases. The CDR3 reads CASRGLAGQETQYF. For the CDR3, the DNA is TGTGCCAGCAGGGGACTAGCGGGACAAGAGACCCAGTACTTC.

This sequence joins TRBV4-1 and TRBJ2-7; D uncertain. Germline assignment: CDR1 MGHRA and CDR2 YSYEKL. V was pared by 1 base and J by 3 bases, with 10 bases between. The CDR3 extends over 14 amino acids. CDR3 residues: CASSQAVPHYEQYF. The CDR3, as DNA: TGCGCCAGCAGCCAAGCTGTACCTCACTACGAGCAGTACTTC.

The chain combines TRBV19 with TRBJ2-2, with D possibly matching TRBD1 (5 bases). Trimming stripped 4 bases from V and 1 base from J, with 13 bases between. The germline V gene encodes CDR1 LNHDA and CDR2 SQIVND (reference sequence). The CDR3 length is 16 residues. The CDR3 loop reads CASSTLQERNTGELFF. The CDR3 DNA sequence: TGTGCCAGTAGTACCTTACAGGAGAGGAACACCGGGGAGCTGTTTTTT.

The chain links TRBV4-1 to TRBJ1-1; D remains ambiguous. V dropped 1 base and J dropped 6 bases, with 12 bases sitting between them. The CDR3 loop spans 14 amino acids. Germline values: CDR1 MGHRA, CDR2 YSYEKL. The chain's CDR3 is CASSQVGLPPEAFF. DNA of the CDR3: TGCGCCAGCAGCCAAGTTGGCCTGCCGCCTGAAGCTTTCTTT.

V is TRBV30 and J is TRBJ1-2, with unresolved D. The V end was cut by 4 bases, the J end by 4 bases, with 22 bases between. The CDR3 is 16 amino acids. Looked up from germline, CDR1 is GTSNPN and CDR2 is SVGIG (reference sequence). CDR3 DNA: TGTGCCTGGAATTTCGACACCGCCCCAGGACTCTATGGCTACACCTTC. This translates into CAWNFDTAPGLYGYTF. Complete variable domain (other parts from reference TRBV30 and TRBJ1-2): SQTIHQWPATLVQPVGSPLSLECTVEGTSNPNLYWYRQAAGRGLQLLFYSVGIGQISSEVPQNLSASRPQDRQFILSSKKLLLSDSGFYLCAWNFDTAPGLYGYTFGSGTRLTVV.

This clone was picked up one time. This chain uses TRBV27 with TRBJ1-6; D uncertain. This CDR3 has 15 amino acids. Deletions cut 6 bases from V and 5 bases from J, with 14 bases between. CDR1 MNHEY and CDR2 SMNVEV come from the germline V gene (reference sequence). The CDR3 is CASSLEESNNSPLHF. The CDR3 DNA sequence: TGTGCCAGCAGCTTAGAGGAAAGTAATAATTCACCCCTCCACTTT.

In this sample, this clone turned up once. This sequence joins TRBV27 and TRBJ2-2, with 7 positions matching TRBD1. The CDR3 spans 12 residues. V lost 6 bases, J lost 8 bases, and 3 bases stayed unmatched. Per the germline V gene, CDR1 is MNHEY and CDR2 is SMNVEV (reference sequence). This chain's CDR3 is CASSDRAGELFF. The CDR3 DNA reads TGTGCCAGCAGCGACAGGGCGGGGGAGCTGTTTTTT.

The chain links TRBV5-1 to TRBJ2-3, with 7 nucleotides matching TRBD2. V shed 5 bases, J shed 4 bases, and the junction held 4 bases outside the gene matches. Germline loops: CDR1 SGHRS, CDR2 YFSETQ. The CDR3 contains 13 residues. The CDR3 region is CASSYGGADTQYF. The CDR3 coding sequence is TGCGCCAGCAGTTATGGGGGGGCAGATACGCAGTATTTT.

V gene TRBV7-2 combines with J gene TRBJ2-7, with TRBD2 as a possible D gene (6 bases). The germline V gene has CDR1 SGHTA and CDR2 FQGNSA. V was cut by 1 base and J by 3 bases, with 10 bases left in between. The CDR3 consists of 14 residues. CDR3 residues: CASSLVAEGYEQYF. The CDR3 region has the DNA TGTGCCAGCAGCTTAGTAGCGGAGGGCTACGAGCAGTACTTC.